This T cell receptor beta chain was observed in a study of T cell responses to AZD1222 COVID-19 vaccine. Generated by immunoSEQ multiplex PCR, the TCRdb table keeps only in-frame clones and is missing some. Among some 150,000 clones listed, approximately 88% were seen once. In the case of this clone: What it binds is not known.

CDR1 LNHDA and CDR2 SQIVND come from the germline V gene (reference sequence). The germline V and J ends were trimmed by 1 base and 1 base, with 9 bases remaining between them. The CDR3 spans 15 residues. General study results and limits: Baseline seropositives among AZD1222 recipients totaled only 5 to 7. Among the donors, most were white British and more were female, and clonal diversity was possibly underestimated. Close to half of spike-specific TCRs reportedly recognize unmutated variant regions.

The sample was peripheral blood, taken on day 0 of MenACWY control vaccination. The TCR comes from an adult in good health. The rearrangement links TRBV19 to TRBJ2-3; perhaps TRBD1 as D (5 bases). The CDR3 DNA sequence: TGTGCCAGTAGTATAGCGGGCAGGGGCACAGATACGCAGTATTTT. This gives the protein CASSIAGRGTDTQYF.